Described below is a single T cell receptor beta chain sequence and its context. TCRdb reprocessed the 5' RACE reads via MiXCR and lists one record per CDR3 protein. The sample has about 340,000 distinct CDR3 sequences; 20% are singletons. The data were obtained in a study of CD8 T cells in ankylosing spondylitis. The CDR3 length is 13 residues. Trimming pared 3 bases from V and 6 bases from J, leaving 10 bases between. The receptor was derived from a male donor with ankylosing spondylitis or in good health (not recorded which). Sequenced material: blood, either unsorted or a sorted T cell fraction (not recorded which). The genes are TRBV12-3 or TRBV12-4 and TRBJ2-3; D unresolved. CDR3 coding DNA: TGTGCCAGCAGTTTCAGTGTACGGGATACGCAGTATTTT. Amino acid sequence: CASSFSVRDTQYF.